The 10 T cell receptor beta chains given below trace back to one sample, sequenced in a study of blood T cells in healthy people across ages. Next came a second PCR, run for about 6 to 12 cycles, which used a sample-barcoded 5' primer along with a J-beta primer mix. A single record per CDR3 protein comes from TCRdb applying MiXCR to the 5' RACE reads. The sample has roughly 1.6 million distinct CDR3 sequences; about 31% are singletons. The source material was blood. These receptors came from a woman aged 25 to 39 in good health.

The rearrangement joins TRBV6-1 to TRBJ2-3; weak D call: TRBD2 (7 bases). Trimming pared 6 bases from V and 6 bases from J, leaving 25 bases between. Germline V lookup: CDR1 MNHNS, CDR2 SASEGT. This CDR3 is 17 amino acids long. Here the CDR3 DNA reads TGTGCCAGCAGGAAGTCGGGGGGCCTCGCTCCCTTCGATACGCAGTATTTT. Translation gives CASRKSGGLAPFDTQYF.

Only a few counts were recorded for this clonotype. This chain connects TRBV2 to TRBJ2-1; 10 bases line up with TRBD2. The CDR3 consists of 17 residues. Trimming took 6 bases from V and 7 from J; bases not matched to a gene: 15. Germline CDR1 and CDR2: SNHLY and FYNNEI. CDR3 coding DNA: TGTGCCAGCAGCCCCATCGATCAGCGGGGGGGCCGGAATGAGCAGTTCTTC. Translation gives CASSPIDQRGGRNEQFF.

Only a few counts were recorded for this clonotype. The gene calls are TRBV10-3 and TRBJ1-2; TRBD1 matches at 10 bases. Germline CDR1 ENHRY, CDR2 SYGVKD. V dropped 3 bases and J dropped 6; count of bases not matched to a gene: 10. The CDR3 runs 16 residues. CDR3 DNA: TGTGCCATCAGTGAAACGGGGGGGGACAGGGGCAATGGCTACACCTTC. As protein: CAISETGGDRGNGYTF.

Concerning this clonotype: The junction shows a germline mismatch at one end, possibly a read error. The chain recombines TRBV6-6 with TRBJ2-1; the match to TRBD2 covers 9 bases. Germline CDR1 reads MNHNY; CDR2 reads SVGAGI (reference sequence). The CDR3 is made up of 16 amino acids. Here the CDR3 DNA reads TGTGCCCGCAGTTACCTCCAGCGGGGGGCCTACAATGAGCAGTTCTTC. This translates into CARSYLQRGAYNEQFF.

The chain has TRBV7-3 and TRBJ2-1; 7 bases agree with TRBD2. J lost 2 bases, V lost 5 bases, and 12 bases had no gene match. Germline CDR1 and CDR2: SGHTA and FQGTGA. The CDR3 runs to 17 residues. The CDR3 loop reads CASSPQAGGGAYNEQFF. CDR3 DNA: TGTGCCAGCAGCCCCCAGGCGGGCGGGGGAGCCTACAATGAGCAGTTCTTC.

This clonotype has only a few counts. This rearrangement joins TRBV7-9 to TRBJ1-4; no clear D gene. This CDR3 is 14 amino acids long. V dropped 4 bases and J dropped 7 bases, with 13 bases sitting between them. Per the germline V gene, CDR1 is SEHNR and CDR2 is FQNEAQ (reference sequence). CDR3 in amino acids: CASSSPRGVEKLFF. CDR3 in DNA: TGTGCCAGCAGCTCCCCTCGTGGGGTTGAAAAACTGTTTTTT.

The genes are TRBV3-1 and TRBJ2-1; D perhaps matches TRBD1 (6 bases). Germline-derived CDR1 and CDR2 are LGHDT and YNNKEL (reference sequence). The CDR3 totals 13 residues. V shed 1 base and J shed 9 bases, with 10 bases lying between them. The CDR3 nucleotides read TGTGCCAGCAGCCAAGCTGGGGGCAGTGAGCAGTTCTTC. The encoded protein is CASSQAGGSEQFF.

This clonotype has more than one count but fewer than ten. The chain uses TRBV11-3 and TRBJ2-1, with D possibly TRBD2 on 5 matching bases. Trimming stripped 3 bases from V and 4 bases from J, with 16 bases between. CDR3 length: 16 residues. The germline CDR1 and CDR2 sequences are SGHNT and YENEEA. The CDR3 nucleotides read TGTGCCAGCAGCTTCACGTCATACCGCGGGTACAATGAGCAGTTCTTC. Residues: CASSFTSYRGYNEQFF.

J is TRBJ2-2 and V is TRBV11-2; 9 bases agree with TRBD1. CDR3 length: 14 residues. Per germline, CDR1 SGHAT and CDR2 FQNNGV. Trimming at V came to 5 bases and at J to 4 bases, leaving 2 bases not matched to a gene. This CDR3 reads CASSPQGATGELFF. As DNA, the CDR3 is TGTGCCAGCAGCCCACAGGGGGCCACCGGGGAGCTGTTTTTT.

This clonotype was counted only a few times. The chain links TRBV29-1 to TRBJ1-1; D remains unclear. Germline values: CDR1 SQVTM, CDR2 ANQGSEA. The CDR3 contains 14 residues. The germline V and J ends were trimmed by 4 bases and 0 bases, with 12 bases remaining between them. CDR3 in DNA: TGCAGCGTTGCCGCCAGGCTGGTGAACACTGAAGCTTTCTTT. Residues: CSVAARLVNTEAFF. Based on the CDR3 plus reference TRBV29-1 and TRBJ1-1, the full variable domain is SAVISQKPSRDICQRGTSLTIQCQVDSQVTMMFWYRQQPGQSLTLIATANQGSEATYESGFVIDKFPISRPNLTFSTLTVSNMSPEDSSIYLCSVAARLVNTEAFFGQGTRLTVV.